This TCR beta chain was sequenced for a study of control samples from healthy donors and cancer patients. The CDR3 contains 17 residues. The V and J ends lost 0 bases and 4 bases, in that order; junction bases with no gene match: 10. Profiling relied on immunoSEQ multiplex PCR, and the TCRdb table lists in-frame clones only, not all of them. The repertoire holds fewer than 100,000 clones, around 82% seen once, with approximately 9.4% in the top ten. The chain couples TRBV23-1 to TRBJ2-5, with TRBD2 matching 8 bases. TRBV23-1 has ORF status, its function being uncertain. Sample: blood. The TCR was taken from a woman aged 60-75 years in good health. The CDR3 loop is CASSQSGSGRGAETQYF. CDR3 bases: TGCGCCAGCAGTCAATCAGGATCCGGGAGGGGCGCAGAGACCCAGTACTTC.